This T cell receptor beta chain derives from a study of regulatory T cells in long-lasting Graves disease (dated by TCRdb to the early 2020s). The study in broad terms: Persistent Graves' disease was defined as antithyroid drug treatment for over 5 years with persistently positive TSH receptor autoantibodies. Persistent Graves' disease patients in the clinical cohort had taken antithyroid drugs for about 9.7 years on average. A total of around 33 samples underwent TCR sequencing, from some 13 patients with persistent Graves' disease and some 20 patients with newly diagnosed Graves' disease. Peripheral blood TCR sequencing and RNA sequencing compared persistent Graves' disease patients with newly diagnosed Graves' disease patients. The study was conducted in China and was registered as a clinical trial.

Read against the paper, the sample's time point label means: persistent/refractory GD, antithyroid drugs over 5 years with positive TRAb. RNA was extracted from PBMCs in TRIzol for both TCR sequencing and RNA sequencing. The diagnosis of Graves' disease followed American Thyroid Association guidelines. The patients came from an endocrinology department in Xi'an, China. Each patient gave about 8.1 milliliters of peripheral blood, collected in an EDTA anticoagulant tube. Ficoll Paque Plus density gradient separation was used to isolate PBMCs, and no further T cell sorting was performed. An Agilent 2100 Bioanalyzer and agarose gel were used to check RNA quality, while a NanoDrop 2000 measured RNA concentration. To note about this clonotype: Its antigen is unknown. One base away there is no much larger clone; base qualities are not given.

Study-wide conclusions, independent of this receptor: Persistent disease showed preferential use of TRBV28, TRBJ1-2 and TRBJ2-5, whereas newly diagnosed disease favored TRBV20-1 and TRBJ2-1. The small sample size was acknowledged by the authors as a limitation that may reduce accuracy. Sequencing and analysis were limited to the TCR beta chain. The study examined only peripheral blood because the primary lesion, thyroid tissue, could not be accessed. Persistent patients shared more public clonotypes among themselves (around 2,500) than newly diagnosed patients did (about 900). Persistent Graves' disease patients showed lower TCR Shannon entropy and fewer highly expanded clones than newly diagnosed patients, suggesting clonal expansion.

CDR3 length: 16 amino acids, cysteine to phenylalanine. Here the CDR3 DNA is all that survives: 48 bases in frame from base 1. CDR1 and CDR2 (LGHNA, YSLEER) derive from the germline V gene. Trimming accounts for 0 bases at V and 14 bases at J, while the number of junction bases matched to no gene is 16. Library creation used multiplex PCR. Instrument used: Illumina HiSeq 4000. CDR3 regions were amplified by Arm-PCR with iRepertoire HTBI primers to construct TCR beta libraries. Before sequencing, the PCR products underwent gel purification. The published analysis was carried out like this. Across samples, roughly 60 TRBV and roughly 13 TRBJ segments were identified and used for gene usage analysis of CDR3 amino acid clonotypes. COPE and FqMerger were used to merge filtered high-quality paired reads into contigs. BLAST was used to align contigs to IMGT TRBV, TRBD and TRBJ reference genes, with CDR3 defined following IMGT. Highly expanded clones were defined as clonotypes with a frequency above 0.1%. Shannon entropy served as the measure of repertoire diversity, while the Gini coefficient captured V-J evenness. A clonotype found in more than one individual was treated as public. The public sequencing data were trimmed at Q25 with fastp and processed into clonotypes with MiXCR by TCRdb, which kept only in-frame beta chains. Each entry merges the rows of one CDR3 protein and shows their most common DNA and genes. In this record, the V and J calls reflect TCRdb's handling and not the investigators' own analysis. The sample records over 250,000 distinct CDR3 sequences, approximately 20% of which are singletons. The ten largest clones represent more than 55% of the sample.

The receptor's source is a female donor with Graves disease. The specimen was peripheral blood mononuclear cells (PBMCs), collected when the disease was refractory, from a patient treated with antithyroid drugs. The rearranged segments are TRBV4-3 and TRBJ1-2, with 9 central nucleotides matching TRBD1. The nucleotide sequence is given as TGCGCCAGCAGCCAAGACGGGACAGGGTTCCATTCCCTATATACCTTC. It specifies CASSQDGTGFHSLYTF.